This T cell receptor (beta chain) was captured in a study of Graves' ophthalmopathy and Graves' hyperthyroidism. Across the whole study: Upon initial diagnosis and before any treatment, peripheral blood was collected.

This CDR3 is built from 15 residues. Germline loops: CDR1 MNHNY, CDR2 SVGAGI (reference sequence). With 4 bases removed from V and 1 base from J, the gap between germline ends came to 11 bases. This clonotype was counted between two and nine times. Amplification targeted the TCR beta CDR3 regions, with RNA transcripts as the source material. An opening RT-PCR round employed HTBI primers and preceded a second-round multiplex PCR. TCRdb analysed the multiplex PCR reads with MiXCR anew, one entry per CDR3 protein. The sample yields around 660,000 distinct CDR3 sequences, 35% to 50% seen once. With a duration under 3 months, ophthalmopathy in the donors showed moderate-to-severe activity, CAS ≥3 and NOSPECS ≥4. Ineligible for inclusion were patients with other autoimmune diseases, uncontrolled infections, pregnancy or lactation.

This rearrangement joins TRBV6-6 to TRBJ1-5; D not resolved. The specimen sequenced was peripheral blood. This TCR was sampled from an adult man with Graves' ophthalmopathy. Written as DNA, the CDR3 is TGTGCCAGCAGTTCCATTGGGAACAGCAATCAGCCCCAGCATTTT. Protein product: CASSSIGNSNQPQHF.